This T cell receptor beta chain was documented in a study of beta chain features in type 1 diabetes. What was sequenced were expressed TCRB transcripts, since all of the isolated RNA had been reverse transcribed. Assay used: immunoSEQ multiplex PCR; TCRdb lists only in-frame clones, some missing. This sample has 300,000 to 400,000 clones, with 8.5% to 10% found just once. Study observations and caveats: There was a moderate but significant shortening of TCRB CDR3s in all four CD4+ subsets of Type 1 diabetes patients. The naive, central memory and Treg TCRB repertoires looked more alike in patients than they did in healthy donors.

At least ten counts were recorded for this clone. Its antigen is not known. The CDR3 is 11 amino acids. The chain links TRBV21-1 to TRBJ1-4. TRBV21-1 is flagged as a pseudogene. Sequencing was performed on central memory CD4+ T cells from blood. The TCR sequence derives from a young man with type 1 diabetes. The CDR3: CASSKDGKLFF. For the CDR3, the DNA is TGTGCCAGCAGCAAAGACGGAAAACTGTTTTTT.